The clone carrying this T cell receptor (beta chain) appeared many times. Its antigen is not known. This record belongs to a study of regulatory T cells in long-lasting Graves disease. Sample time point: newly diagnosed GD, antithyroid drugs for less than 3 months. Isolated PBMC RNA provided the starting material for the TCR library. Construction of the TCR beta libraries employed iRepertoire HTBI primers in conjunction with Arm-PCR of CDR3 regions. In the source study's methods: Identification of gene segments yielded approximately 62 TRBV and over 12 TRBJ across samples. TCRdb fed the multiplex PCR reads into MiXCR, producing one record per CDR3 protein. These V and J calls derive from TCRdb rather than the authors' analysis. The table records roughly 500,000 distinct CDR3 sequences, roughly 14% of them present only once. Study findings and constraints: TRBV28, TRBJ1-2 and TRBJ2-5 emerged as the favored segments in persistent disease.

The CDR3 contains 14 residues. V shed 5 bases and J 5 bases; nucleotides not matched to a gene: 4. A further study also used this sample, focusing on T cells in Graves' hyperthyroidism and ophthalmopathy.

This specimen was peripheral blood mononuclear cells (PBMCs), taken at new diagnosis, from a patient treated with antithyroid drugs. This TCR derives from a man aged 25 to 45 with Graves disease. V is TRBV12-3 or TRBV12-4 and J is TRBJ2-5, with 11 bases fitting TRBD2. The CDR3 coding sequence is TGTGCCAGCAGTAAGACTAGCGGGGTGGAGACCCAGTACTTC. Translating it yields CASSKTSGVETQYF.